These 4 T cell receptor beta chains share one sample of origin, sequenced in a study of cytomegalovirus exposure and HLA in healthy donors. PCR amplification relied on 60 Vbeta primers (plus 13 Jbeta primers). Produced via immunoSEQ multiplex PCR; TCRdb's table is partial and in-frame only. The data show some 140,000 clones, approximately 80% seen once. The sequencing input was PBMCs. The receptors stem from a man between 50 and 59 years old in good health and CMV-seronegative.

The CDR3 loop reads CASSLTGIYEQYF. DNA for the CDR3: TGTGCCAGCAGCTTGACAGGAATCTACGAGCAGTACTTC. The rearrangement joins TRBV7-9 to TRBJ2-7; weak D call: TRBD1 (6 bases). V was clipped by 3 bases and J by 3 bases, with 9 bases between them. CDR3 size: 13 residues. Germline CDR1 reads SEHNR; CDR2 reads FQNEAQ (reference sequence).

Note on this clone: The identical CDR3 is also encoded by other nucleotide sequences in the sample. The V call is TRBV2, the J call TRBJ2-2, with 8 bases identical to TRBD1. Per germline, CDR1 SNHLY and CDR2 FYNNEI. The J segment lost 5 bases and the V segment lost 6 bases, leaving 2 bases of the junction unmatched. The CDR3 is 13 residues long. The CDR3 DNA sequence: TGTGCCAGCAGCGGACAGGGAACCGGGGAGCTGTTTTTT. As protein: CASSGQGTGELFF. Variable domain in full (rest from reference TRBV2 and TRBJ2-2): EPEVTQTPSHQVTQMGQEVILRCVPISNHLYFYWYRQILGQKVEFLVSFYNNEISEKSEIFDDQFSVERPDGSNFTLKIRSTKLEDSAMYFCASSGQGTGELFFGEGSRLTVL.

This clone was observed once. This chain joins TRBV27 and TRBJ2-4; D gene ambiguous. Germline V gene lookup returns CDR1 MNHEY and CDR2 SMNVEV (reference sequence). CDR3 length equals 15 residues. Trimming removed 5 bases at V and 2 bases at J, with 13 bases between. CDR3: CASSVLSASKNIQYF. The CDR3 nucleotides are TGTGCCAGCAGTGTTCTGAGCGCCTCCAAAAACATTCAGTACTTC.

The chain carries TRBV6-6 and TRBJ1-5, with a weak D call TRBD1 (6 bases). The CDR3 contains 14 residues. Germline values: CDR1 MNHNY, CDR2 SVGAGI (reference sequence). Trimming stripped 6 bases from V and 10 bases from J, with 19 bases between. The CDR3 region has the DNA TGTGCCAGCAGATACAGGGTTGAGGGGACTCCCCAGCATTTT. Its protein is CASRYRVEGTPQHF.